This entry lists 2 T cell receptor beta chains sequenced from one sample in a study of beta chain features in type 1 diabetes. Study-level results: In all four CD4+ subsets, TCRB CDR3 length was significantly, moderately reduced in type 1 diabetes.

All of the isolated RNA was reverse transcribed, so expressed TCRB transcripts were sequenced. Generated by immunoSEQ multiplex PCR, the TCRdb table keeps only in-frame clones and is missing some. The data hold 500,000 to 650,000 clones, with under 15% observed a single time. Their recognized antigens are unknown. Sample: naive CD4+ T cells from blood. Receptors originate from a man aged 25-40 years with type 1 diabetes.

The chain carries TRBV9 and TRBJ2-1; a weak D match, TRBD2 (6 bases). Germline CDR1 SGDLS, CDR2 YYNGEE. There are 14 residues in the CDR3. Trimming removed 4 bases from V and 5 bases from J, with 13 bases in between. The CDR3 DNA is TGTGCCAGCAGCCCCGTTGCGGGGAACAATGAGCAGTTCTTC. It yields the protein CASSPVAGNNEQFF.

V is TRBV5-6 and J is TRBJ1-5; 7 nucleotides match TRBD1. Germline V CDR1 and CDR2: SGHDT, YYEEEE. This CDR3 is built from 15 residues. The V gene end was trimmed by 4 bases and the J gene end by 6 bases; junction bases not matched to a gene: 10. This CDR3 reads CASSPQGGFGQPQHF. CDR3 sequence (DNA): TGTGCCAGCAGCCCCCAGGGGGGTTTTGGTCAGCCCCAGCATTTT.